A selection of T cell receptor beta chains follows, all from one sample in a study of beta chain features in type 1 diabetes. Some clones are missing from TCRdb's copy, which holds only in-frame ones; the method was immunoSEQ multiplex PCR. The table lists about 660,000 clones, over 13% of them singletons. Sequenced: naive CD4+ T cells from blood. All receptors come from a man younger than 35 with type 1 diabetes. Each CDR3 is given without its conserved first and last residue.

TRBV7-2	TRBJ2-3	ASSLSAGTDTQY
TRBV2	TRBJ2-3	ASSTDRGRTDTQY
TRBV30	TRBJ2-3	AWSVQVTDTQY
TRBV28	TRBJ2-3	ASSLFRVTSTDTQY
TRBV6-5	TRBJ1-2	ASSYSGTDSYGYT
TRBV30	TRBJ1-5	AWSGRQGANQPQH
TRBV7-9	TRBJ1-1	ASSFRQGALTEAF
TRBV29-1	TRBJ2-5	SAPAGGGGTQETQY
TRBV7-9	TRBJ1-1	ASSLYRGEAF
TRBV28	TRBJ2-5	ASSSAWPGTMETQY
TRBV7-2	TRBJ2-7	ASSFRGGLAYEQY
TRBV7-2	TRBJ2-5	ASRFGGDEETQY
TRBV7-2	TRBJ1-1	ASSFRGRTEAF
TRBV7-9	TRBJ1-2	ASSFPVGNGYT
TRBV18	TRBJ2-7	ASSPARGISYEQY
TRBV9	TRBJ2-3	ASSVEPSGRRADTQY
TRBV27	TRBJ2-5	ASSSKRQETQY
TRBV5-4	TRBJ1-1	ASRRLGPIAEAF
TRBV20-1	TRBJ1-5	SARVGGAQH
TRBV5-1	TRBJ2-1	ASSLTSQVDEQF
TRBV28	TRBJ2-5	ASLARETQY
TRBV6-5	TRBJ1-1	ASSYSAGQANTEAF
TRBV6-5	TRBJ2-3	ASSDRGSTDTQY
TRBV12-5	TRBJ2-5	ASGLVHPSSGRLETQY
TRBV5-1	TRBJ1-5	ASSLDGSYSNQPQH
TRBV27	TRBJ1-2	ASSDRTVNYGYT
TRBV7-9	TRBJ1-2	ASSLRGQGDGYT
TRBV7-7	TRBJ2-5	ASSPRGPSGGETQY
TRBV9	TRBJ2-1	ASSRDPGNEQF
TRBV5-4	TRBJ2-1	ASTQDSNSYNEQF
TRBV18	TRBJ2-1	ASSPAAGNYNEQF
TRBV30	TRBJ1-2	AYNPTGTGNGYT
TRBV18	TRBJ1-1	ASSPQEEKAF